This TCR beta chain was obtained from a study of Tregs in tolerant kidney transplant recipients. Points from the study as a whole: Activated donor B cell expansion appeared to reveal the most relevant donor-specific TCRbeta repertoire. No direct test of biological reproducibility was done here.

Points on this clone: Its antigen is unidentified.

Unstimulated Tregs (CD4+CD25+CD127-) and CD4+CD25- non-Tregs were sorted from PBMCs. Only in-frame clones appear in the TCRdb table, and some are missing; sequencing was by immunoSEQ multiplex PCR. The sample carries 60,000 to 70,000 clones, roughly 90% recorded once. The TCR sequence derives from a human donor who received a combined kidney and bone marrow transplant. Material: CD8+ T cells from blood, obtained before the transplant.

The CDR3 nucleotides read TGCAGTGCGCGGGATGTGATCGAGCAGTACTTC. This translates into CSARDVIEQYF. V is TRBV20-1 and J is TRBJ2-7; a weak D match, TRBD2 (6 bases). Trimming removed 6 bases at V and 6 bases at J, with 12 bases between. The CDR3 covers 11 residues. Germline-derived CDR1 and CDR2 are DFQATT and SNEGSKA (reference sequence).